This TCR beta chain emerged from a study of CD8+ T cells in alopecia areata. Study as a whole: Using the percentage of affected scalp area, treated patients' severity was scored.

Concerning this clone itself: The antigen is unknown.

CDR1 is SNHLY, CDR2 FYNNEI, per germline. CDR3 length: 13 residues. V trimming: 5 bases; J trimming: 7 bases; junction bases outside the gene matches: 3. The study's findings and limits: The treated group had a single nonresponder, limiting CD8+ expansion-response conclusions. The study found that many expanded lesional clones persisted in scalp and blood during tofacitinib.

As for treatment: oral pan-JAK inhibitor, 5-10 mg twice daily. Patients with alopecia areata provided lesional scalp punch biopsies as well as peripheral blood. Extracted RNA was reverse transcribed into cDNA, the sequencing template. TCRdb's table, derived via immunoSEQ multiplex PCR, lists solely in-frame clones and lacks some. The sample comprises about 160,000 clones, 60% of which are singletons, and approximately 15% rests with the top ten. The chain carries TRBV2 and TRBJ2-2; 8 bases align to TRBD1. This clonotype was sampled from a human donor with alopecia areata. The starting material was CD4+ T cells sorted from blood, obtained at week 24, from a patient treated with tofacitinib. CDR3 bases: TGTGCCAGCAGTCAGGGGGCGGTCGGGGAGCTGTTTTTT. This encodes CASSQGAVGELFF.